These T cell receptor beta chains were read from a single sample in a study of Ad26.COV2.S vaccination and SARS-CoV-2 variants. The protocol was immunoSEQ multiplex PCR, while the TCRdb copy is restricted to in-frame clones and leaves out a portion. The data contain around 340,000 clones, roughly 91% of them seen just once; the ten biggest clones take up roughly 4.8%. This sample comprised peripheral blood, obtained in a trial of Ad26.COV2.S vaccine versus placebo. These receptors all come from a person between 18 and 60 years old who received the Ad26.COV2.S COVID-19 vaccine or a placebo. CDR3s include the opening cysteine and the closing phenylalanine or tryptophan. D genes are given only for firm matches. A row's size may be missing; if present it is once, few, many or a size class.

V: TRBV15; D: NA; size: NA; J: TRBJ1-5; DNA: TGTGCCACCAGCAGAGATTCCGTGGGATATCAGCCCCAGCATTTT; CDR3: CATSRDSVGYQPQHF
V: TRBV7-9; D: TRBD2; size: NA; J: TRBJ2-3; DNA: TGTGCCAGCAGCTTAATTCTAGCGGGAGTCGGTACGCAGTATTTT; CDR3: CASSLILAGVGTQYF
V: TRBV18; D: TRBD1; size: NA; J: TRBJ1-2; DNA: TGTGCCAGCTCACCTCGACAGGGTAGCTATGGCTACACCTTC; CDR3: CASSPRQGSYGYTF
V: TRBV3-1/TRBV3-2; D: NA; size: NA; J: TRBJ2-7; DNA: TGTGCCAGCAGCCCAGGGAGATACGAGCAGTACTTC; CDR3: CASSPGRYEQYF
V: TRBV15; D: TRBD1; size: NA; J: TRBJ1-5; DNA: TGTGCCACCAGCAGGGAGGGGACAGGGATCAATCAGCCCCAGCATTTT; CDR3: CATSREGTGINQPQHF
V: TRBV7-8; D: TRBD1; size: NA; J: TRBJ2-5; DNA: TGTGCCAGCAGCTTAGGGGGACAGGGAATTACCCAGTACTTC; CDR3: CASSLGGQGITQYF
V: TRBV30; D: NA; size: NA; J: TRBJ1-5; DNA: TGTGCCTGGAGCCCAGGGGTGGGCTATCAGCCCCAGCATTTT; CDR3: CAWSPGVGYQPQHF
V: TRBV11-3; D: NA; size: NA; J: TRBJ2-3; DNA: TGTGCCAGCAGCCGAAGGCAGCAAGATACGCAGTATTTT; CDR3: CASSRRQQDTQYF
V: TRBV4-1; D: NA; size: NA; J: TRBJ1-4; DNA: TGCGCCAGCAGCCGGGACGGAACAACTAATGAAAAACTGTTTTTT; CDR3: CASSRDGTTNEKLFF
V: TRBV5-4; D: TRBD1; size: NA; J: TRBJ2-7; DNA: TGTGCCAGCAGCTCTAAACAGGGGGGCGAGCAGTACTTC; CDR3: CASSSKQGGEQYF
V: TRBV19; D: NA; size: NA; J: TRBJ2-6; DNA: TGTGCCAGTAGAAAGACAGATTCTGGGGCCAACGTCCTGACTTTC; CDR3: CASRKTDSGANVLTF
V: TRBV9; D: NA; size: NA; J: TRBJ2-3; DNA: TGTGCCAGCAGCCCCCGGCCGTTTACAGATACGCAGTATTTT; CDR3: CASSPRPFTDTQYF
V: TRBV7-2; D: TRBD2; size: NA; J: TRBJ2-3; DNA: TGTGCCAGCAGCTTAGGAGGACTAGCGGGGGGGGATACGCAGTATTTT; CDR3: CASSLGGLAGGDTQYF
V: TRBV5-6; D: TRBD1; size: NA; J: TRBJ1-5; DNA: TGTGCCAGCAGCTCCGGACAGGGTTATCAGCCCCAGCATTTT; CDR3: CASSSGQGYQPQHF
V: TRBV14; D: TRBD2; size: NA; J: TRBJ2-1; DNA: TGTGCCAGCAGCCAAGGGGGGCTAGCGGGGTACTCATACAATGAGCAGTTCTTC; CDR3: CASSQGGLAGYSYNEQFF
V: TRBV27; D: TRBD2; size: large; J: TRBJ2-1; DNA: TGTGCCAGCAGTTTATGGGCGGGAGGGCCCTATGAGCAGTTCTTC; CDR3: CASSLWAGGPYEQFF
V: TRBV28; D: TRBD2; size: NA; J: TRBJ2-4; DNA: TGTGCCAGCAGTGCAGGTCCACTAGCGAATAAAAACATTCAGTACTTC; CDR3: CASSAGPLANKNIQYF
V: TRBV28; D: TRBD1; size: many; J: TRBJ1-1; DNA: TGTGCCAGTAAATCCAGACAGGGTACGGGGATGAACACTGAAGCTTTCTTT; CDR3: CASKSRQGTGMNTEAFF
V: TRBV7-3; D: TRBD1; size: NA; J: TRBJ1-2; DNA: TGTGCCAGCAGCTTAACCTCGGACAGGGGGGATCATGGCTACACCTTC; CDR3: CASSLTSDRGDHGYTF
V: TRBV19; D: NA; size: NA; J: TRBJ1-6; DNA: TGTGCCAGTAGGATCAAGGGGGGGTTTTTTTCACCCCTCCACTTT; CDR3: CASRIKGGFFSPLHF
V: TRBV21-1; D: NA; size: NA; J: TRBJ1-4; DNA: TGTGCCAGCATCTCGACAGGCCGAAATGAAAAACTGTTTTTT; CDR3: CASISTGRNEKLFF
V: TRBV4-1; D: NA; size: few; J: TRBJ1-5; DNA: TGCGCCAGCAGCCTGGACAACTATAGCAATCAGCCCCAGCATTTT; CDR3: CASSLDNYSNQPQHF